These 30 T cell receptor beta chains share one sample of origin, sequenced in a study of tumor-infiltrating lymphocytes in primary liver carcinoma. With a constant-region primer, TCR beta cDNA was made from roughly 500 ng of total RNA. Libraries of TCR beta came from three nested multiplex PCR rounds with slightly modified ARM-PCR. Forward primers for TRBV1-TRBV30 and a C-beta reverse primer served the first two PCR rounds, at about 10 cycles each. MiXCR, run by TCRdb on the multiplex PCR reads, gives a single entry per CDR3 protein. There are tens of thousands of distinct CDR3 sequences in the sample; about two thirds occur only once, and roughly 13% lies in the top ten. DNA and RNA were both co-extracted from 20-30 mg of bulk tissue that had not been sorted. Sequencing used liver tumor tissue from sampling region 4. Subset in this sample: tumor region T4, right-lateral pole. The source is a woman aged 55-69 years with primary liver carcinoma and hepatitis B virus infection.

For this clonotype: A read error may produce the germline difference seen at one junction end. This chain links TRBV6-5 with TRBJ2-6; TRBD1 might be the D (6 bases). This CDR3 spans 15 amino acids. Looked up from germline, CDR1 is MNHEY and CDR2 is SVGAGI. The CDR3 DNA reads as TGTGCCAGCAGCTGGGACAACACTGGGTCCAACGTCCTGACTTTC. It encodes CASSWDNTGSNVLTF.

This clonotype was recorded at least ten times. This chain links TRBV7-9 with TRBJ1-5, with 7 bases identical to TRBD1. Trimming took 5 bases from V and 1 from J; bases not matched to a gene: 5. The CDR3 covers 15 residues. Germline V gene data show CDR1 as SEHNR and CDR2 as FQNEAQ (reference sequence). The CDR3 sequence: CASSAVTGSNQPQHF. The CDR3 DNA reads TGTGCCAGCAGCGCCGTGACAGGGAGCAATCAGCCCCAGCATTTT.

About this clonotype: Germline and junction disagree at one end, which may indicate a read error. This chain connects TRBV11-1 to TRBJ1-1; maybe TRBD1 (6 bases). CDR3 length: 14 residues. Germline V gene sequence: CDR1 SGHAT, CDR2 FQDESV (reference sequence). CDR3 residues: CVSRLGRGQNEAFF. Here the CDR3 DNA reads TGTGTCAGCCGCTTAGGACGAGGACAGAATGAAGCTTTCTTT.

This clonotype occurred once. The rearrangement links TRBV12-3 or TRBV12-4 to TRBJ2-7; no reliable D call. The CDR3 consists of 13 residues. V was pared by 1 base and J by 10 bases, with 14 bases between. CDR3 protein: CASSLDTSCDQYF. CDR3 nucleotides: TGTGCCAGCAGTTTAGACACCTCCTGCGACCAGTACTTC.

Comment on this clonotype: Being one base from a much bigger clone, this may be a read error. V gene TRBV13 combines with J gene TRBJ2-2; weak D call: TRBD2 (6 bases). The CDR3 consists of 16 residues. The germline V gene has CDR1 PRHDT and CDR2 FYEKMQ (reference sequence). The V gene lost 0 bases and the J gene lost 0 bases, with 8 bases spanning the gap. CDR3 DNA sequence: TGTGCCAGCAGCTTAGGGAGACTAGCGAACACCGGGGAGCTGTTTTTT. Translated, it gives CASSLGRLANTGELFF. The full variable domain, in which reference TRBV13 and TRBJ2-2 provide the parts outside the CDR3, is AAGVIQSPRHLIKEKRETATLKCYPIPRHDTVYWYQQGPGQDPQFLISFYEKMQSDKGSIPDRFSAQQFSDYHSELNMSSLELGDSALYFCASSLGRLANTGELFFGEGSRLTVL.

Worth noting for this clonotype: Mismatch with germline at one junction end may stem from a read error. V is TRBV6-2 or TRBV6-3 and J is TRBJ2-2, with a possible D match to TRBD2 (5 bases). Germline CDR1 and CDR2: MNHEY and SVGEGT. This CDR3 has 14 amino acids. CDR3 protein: CASSYGEQTGELFF. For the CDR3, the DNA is TGTGCCAGCAGTTACGGCGAACAGACCGGGGAGCTGTTCTTT.

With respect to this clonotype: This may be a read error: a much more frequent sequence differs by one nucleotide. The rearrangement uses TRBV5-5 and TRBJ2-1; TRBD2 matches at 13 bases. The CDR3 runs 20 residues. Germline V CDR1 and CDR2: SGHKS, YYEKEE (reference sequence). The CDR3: CASILAGTSGTGSSYNEQFF. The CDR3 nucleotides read TGTGCCAGCATCTTGGCCGGGACTAGCGGGACGGGGAGCTCCTACAATGAGCAGTTCTTC. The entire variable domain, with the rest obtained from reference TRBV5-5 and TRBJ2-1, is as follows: DAGVTQSPTHLIKTRGQQVTLRCSPISGHKSVSWYQQVLGQGPQFIFQYYEKEERGRGNFPDRFSARQFPNYSSELNVNALLLGDSALYLCASILAGTSGTGSSYNEQFFGPGTRLTVL.

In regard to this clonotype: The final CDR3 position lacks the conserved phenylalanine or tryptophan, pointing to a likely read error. The CDR3 DNA reads TGTGTCAGCAGTTTGTCTGGAGACACTCTCACAGATACGCAGTATTAT. It codes for CVSSLSGDTLTDTQYY. The genes are TRBV28 and TRBJ2-3; D is unresolved. CDR3 length equals 16 residues. Germline V gene sequence: CDR1 MDHEN, CDR2 SYDVKM.

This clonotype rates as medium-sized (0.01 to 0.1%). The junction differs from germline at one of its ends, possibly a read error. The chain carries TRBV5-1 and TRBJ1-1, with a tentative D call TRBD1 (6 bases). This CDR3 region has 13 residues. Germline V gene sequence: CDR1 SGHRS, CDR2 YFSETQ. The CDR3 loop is CASSRDINTEAFF. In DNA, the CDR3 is TGTGCCAGCAGCCGGGACATCAACACTGAAGCTTTCTTT.

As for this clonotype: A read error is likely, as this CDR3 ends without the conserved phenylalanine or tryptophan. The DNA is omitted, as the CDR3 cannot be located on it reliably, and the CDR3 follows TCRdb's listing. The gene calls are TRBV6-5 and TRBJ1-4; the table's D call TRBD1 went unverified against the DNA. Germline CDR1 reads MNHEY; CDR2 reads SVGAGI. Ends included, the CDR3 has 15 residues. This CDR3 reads CASSYSGTPGEKPFI.

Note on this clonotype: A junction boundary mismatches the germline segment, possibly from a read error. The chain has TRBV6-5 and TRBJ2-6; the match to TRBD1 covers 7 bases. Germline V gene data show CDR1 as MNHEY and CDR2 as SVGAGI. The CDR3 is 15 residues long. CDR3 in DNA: TGTACCAGCAGTTACAGGGGCTCTGGGGCCAACGTCCTGAGTTTC. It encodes CTSSYRGSGANVLSF.

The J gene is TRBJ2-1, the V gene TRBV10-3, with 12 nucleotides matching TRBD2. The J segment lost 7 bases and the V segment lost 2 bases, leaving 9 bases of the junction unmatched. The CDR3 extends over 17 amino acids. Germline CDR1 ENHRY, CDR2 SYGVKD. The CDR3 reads CAISEAELAGGRNEQFF. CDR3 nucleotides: TGTGCCATCAGTGAGGCAGAACTAGCGGGAGGTAGGAATGAGCAGTTCTTC.

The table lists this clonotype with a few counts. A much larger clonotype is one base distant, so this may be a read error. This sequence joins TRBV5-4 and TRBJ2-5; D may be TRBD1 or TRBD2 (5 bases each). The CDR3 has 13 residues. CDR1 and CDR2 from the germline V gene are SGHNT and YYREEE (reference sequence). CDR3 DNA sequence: TGTGTCAGCAGCTCGGGGCCTCAAGAGACCCAGTACTTC. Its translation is CVSSSGPQETQYF. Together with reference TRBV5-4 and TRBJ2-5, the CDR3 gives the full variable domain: ETGVTQSPTHLIKTRGQQVTLRCSSQSGHNTVSWYQQALGQGPQFIFQYYREEENGRGNFPPRFSGLQFPNYSSELNVNALELDDSALYLCVSSSGPQETQYFGPGTRLLVL.

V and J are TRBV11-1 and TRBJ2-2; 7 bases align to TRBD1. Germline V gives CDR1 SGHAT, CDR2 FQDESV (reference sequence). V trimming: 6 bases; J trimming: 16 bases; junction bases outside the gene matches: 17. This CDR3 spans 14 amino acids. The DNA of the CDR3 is TGTGCCAGCAGACCGAGCCTTGACACAGGGGAACCGTTTTTT. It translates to CASRPSLDTGEPFF.

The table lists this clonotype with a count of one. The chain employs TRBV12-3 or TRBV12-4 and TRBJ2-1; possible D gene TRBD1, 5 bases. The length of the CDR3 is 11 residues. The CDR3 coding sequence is TGTGTGAGCAGGGACTACAATGAGCAGTTCTTC. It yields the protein CVSRDYNEQFF.

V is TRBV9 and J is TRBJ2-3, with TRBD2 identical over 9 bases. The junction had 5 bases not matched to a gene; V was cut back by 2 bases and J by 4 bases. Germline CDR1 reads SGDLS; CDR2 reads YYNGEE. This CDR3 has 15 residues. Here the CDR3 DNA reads TGTGCCAGCAGCGTTAGCGGGAGAGGAGCAGATACGCAGTATTTT. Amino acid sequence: CASSVSGRGADTQYF.

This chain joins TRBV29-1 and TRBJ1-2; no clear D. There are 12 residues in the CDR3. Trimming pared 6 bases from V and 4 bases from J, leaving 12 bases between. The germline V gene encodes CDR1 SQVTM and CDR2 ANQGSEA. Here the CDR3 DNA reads TGCAGCGTCGGCGGTGGTATCTATGGCTACACCTTC. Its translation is CSVGGGIYGYTF. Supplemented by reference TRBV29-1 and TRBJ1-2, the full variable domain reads SAVISQKPSRDICQRGTSLTIQCQVDSQVTMMFWYRQQPGQSLTLIATANQGSEATYESGFVIDKFPISRPNLTFSTLTVSNMSPEDSSIYLCSVGGGIYGYTFGSGTRLTVV.

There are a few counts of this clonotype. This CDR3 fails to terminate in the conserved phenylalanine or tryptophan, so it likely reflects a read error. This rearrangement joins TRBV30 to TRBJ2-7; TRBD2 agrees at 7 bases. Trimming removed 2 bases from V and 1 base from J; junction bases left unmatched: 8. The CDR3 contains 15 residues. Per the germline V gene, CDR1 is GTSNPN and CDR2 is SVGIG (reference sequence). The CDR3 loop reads CAWSRREPGSYEQYS. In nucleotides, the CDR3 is TGTGCCTGGAGTCGGCGGGAGCCAGGGTCCTACGAGCAGTACTCC.

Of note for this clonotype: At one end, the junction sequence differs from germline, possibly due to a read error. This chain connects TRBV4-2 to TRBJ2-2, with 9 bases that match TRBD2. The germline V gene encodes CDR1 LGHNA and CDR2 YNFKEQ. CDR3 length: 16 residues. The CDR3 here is CPSSQRLAEGSGELFF. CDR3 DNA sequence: TGTCCCAGCAGCCAAAGACTAGCGGAGGGGAGCGGGGAGCTGTTTTTT.

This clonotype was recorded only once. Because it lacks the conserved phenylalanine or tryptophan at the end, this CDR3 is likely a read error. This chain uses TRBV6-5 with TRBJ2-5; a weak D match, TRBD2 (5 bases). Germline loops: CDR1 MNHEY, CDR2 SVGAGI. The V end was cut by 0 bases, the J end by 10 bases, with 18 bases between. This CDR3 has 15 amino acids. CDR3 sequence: CASSYSHDLGKIQYL. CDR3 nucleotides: TGTGCCAGCAGTTACTCTCATGACCTCGGGAAGATCCAGTACCTC.

CDR3 loop: CASTGGGGAAQAFF. The CDR3 DNA reads TGTGCCAGCACGGGCGGGGGGGGCGCGGCTCAAGCTTTCTTT. V and J are TRBV6-1 and TRBJ1-1; possibly TRBD1 for D (6 bases). The CDR3 is 14 amino acids. The V gene's germline CDR1 is MNHNS and CDR2 SASEGT. V lost 7 bases and J 9 bases, leaving 21 bases between the germline ends.

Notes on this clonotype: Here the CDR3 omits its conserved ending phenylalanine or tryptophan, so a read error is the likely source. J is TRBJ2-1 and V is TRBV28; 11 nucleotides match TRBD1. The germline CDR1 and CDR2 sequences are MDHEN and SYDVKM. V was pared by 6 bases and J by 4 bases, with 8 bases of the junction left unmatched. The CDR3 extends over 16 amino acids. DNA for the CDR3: TGTGCCAGCAGCATCTTAAGGGACAGGGGGTACAATGAGCAGTTCCTC. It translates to CASSILRDRGYNEQFL.

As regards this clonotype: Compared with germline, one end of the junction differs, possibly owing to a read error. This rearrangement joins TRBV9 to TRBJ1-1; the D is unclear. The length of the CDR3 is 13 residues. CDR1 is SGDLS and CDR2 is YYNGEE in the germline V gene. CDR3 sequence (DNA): TGTGGCAGCAGCGGACGACCGAACACTGAAGCTTTCTTT. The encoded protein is CGSSGRPNTEAFF.

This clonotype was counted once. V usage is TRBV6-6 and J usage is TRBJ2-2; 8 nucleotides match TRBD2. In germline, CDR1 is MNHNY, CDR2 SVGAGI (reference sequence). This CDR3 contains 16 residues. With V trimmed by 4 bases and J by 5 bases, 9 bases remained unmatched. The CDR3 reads CASSSKRLAGTGELFF. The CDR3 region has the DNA TGTGCCAGCAGTTCCAAGAGGCTAGCGGGTACCGGGGAGCTGTTTTTT.

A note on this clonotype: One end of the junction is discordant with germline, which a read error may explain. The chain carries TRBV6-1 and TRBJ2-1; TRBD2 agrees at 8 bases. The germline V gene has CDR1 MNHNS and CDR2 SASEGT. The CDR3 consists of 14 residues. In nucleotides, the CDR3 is TGTGCCACCAGAGCGGGGGACTCCTATAATGAGCATCTCTTC. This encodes CATRAGDSYNEHLF.

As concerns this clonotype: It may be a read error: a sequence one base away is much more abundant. The CDR3 sequence is CASTEGSSYEQYF. CDR3 nucleotides: TGTGCCAGCACCGAAGGGAGCTCCTACGAGCAGTACTTC. V gene TRBV28 combines with J gene TRBJ2-7; D possibly corresponds to TRBD2 (5 bases). The CDR3 length is 13 residues. The germline V gene has CDR1 MDHEN and CDR2 SYDVKM. Trimming cost V 7 bases and J 0 bases, with 10 bases left between them.

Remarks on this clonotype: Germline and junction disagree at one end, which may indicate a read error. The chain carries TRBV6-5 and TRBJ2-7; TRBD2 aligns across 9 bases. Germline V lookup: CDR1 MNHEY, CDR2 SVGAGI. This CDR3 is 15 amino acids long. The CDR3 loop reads CASSAEAGGYYDQYF. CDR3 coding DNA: TGTGCCAGCAGCGCGGAGGCGGGAGGGTACTACGACCAGTATTTC.

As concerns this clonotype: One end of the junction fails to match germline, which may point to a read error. CDR3 nucleotides: TGTGCCAGCAGCTTTACCTGTAGAACCTACGAACAGTATTTC. Its protein product is CASSFTCRTYEQYF. This chain uses TRBV11-2 with TRBJ2-7, with D unresolved. CDR1 and CDR2 (germline): SGHAT, FQNNGV. There are 14 residues in the CDR3.

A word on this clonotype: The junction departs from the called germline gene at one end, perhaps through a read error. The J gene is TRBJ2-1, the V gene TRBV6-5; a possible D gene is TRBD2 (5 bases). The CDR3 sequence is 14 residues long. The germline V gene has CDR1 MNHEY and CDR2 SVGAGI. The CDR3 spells CVSGYSPSTNEQFF. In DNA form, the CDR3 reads TGTGTCAGCGGTTACTCACCTAGCACTAATGAGCAGTTCTTC.

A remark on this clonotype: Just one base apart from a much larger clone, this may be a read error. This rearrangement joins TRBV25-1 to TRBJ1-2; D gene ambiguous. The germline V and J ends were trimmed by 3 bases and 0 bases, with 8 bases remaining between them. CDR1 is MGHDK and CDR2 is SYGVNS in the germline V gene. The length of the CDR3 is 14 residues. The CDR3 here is CASSESTANYGYTF. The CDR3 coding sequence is TGTGCCAGCAGTGAGTCGACCGCTAACTATGGCTACACCTTC.